Here is one TCR beta chain with its context. Antigen unknown. 60 Vbeta and 13 Jbeta primers were used in PCR. This table comes from immunoSEQ multiplex PCR, and its TCRdb copy is limited to in-frame clones, with some not included. The table shows approximately 120,000 clones, with roughly 70% occurring only once. These data originate in a study of cytomegalovirus exposure and HLA in healthy donors. For the study at large: The study's early data release held 80 million to 95 million unique TCRs from HLA-typed donors. Overall study findings and caveats: Later work found most CMV-associated TCR beta chains apparently HLA-restricted.

The CDR3 is 16 amino acids. V lost 2 bases, J lost 4 bases, and 15 bases lay in between. Germline V gene lookup returns CDR1 MNHNS and CDR2 SASEGT. The sequence was collected from a man aged 25 to 45 in good health and CMV-seronegative. The sequenced sample was PBMCs. V gene TRBV6-1 combines with J gene TRBJ2-1, with D possibly matching TRBD2 (6 bases). The DNA for the CDR3 is TGTGCCAGCAGTGAACTTCGGGGGTACCTATACAATGAGCAGTTCTTC. It specifies CASSELRGYLYNEQFF.